This record concerns one T cell receptor (beta chain) sequence. Its antigen is unidentified. TCRdb called the reads again in MiXCR, with one record for every CDR3 protein. The sample has about half a million distinct CDR3 sequences; roughly a third are singletons. The data belong to a study of T cell repertoires in cytomegalovirus infection. Across the study: Recently described HLA-C-restricted plus well-studied HLA-B-restricted CMV epitopes were used. Matching HLA type, along with CMV infection, was indicated by public TCR beta signatures. Study conclusions and caveats: The response measured ex vivo was dominated by TCR beta clonotypes (HLA-C-restricted and CMV-specific). Individuals carrying CMV plus the relevant HLA were identified by cumulative frequency of public TCR beta families.

V gave up 0 bases and J gave up 4 bases, with 22 bases separating them. The CDR3 runs to 19 residues. In germline, CDR1 is MNHNY, CDR2 SVGAGI (reference sequence). The V call is TRBV6-6, the J call TRBJ2-4; a weak D match, TRBD2 (7 bases). Sample: cultured PBMCs, taken from culture after CMV antigen stimulation. The clonotype was recovered from a human donor in good health (CMV status not recorded). Some clones in this sample may be carry-over from other donors' samples. The CDR3 is CASSYSSGGEGGGKNIQYF. DNA of the CDR3: TGTGCCAGCAGTTACTCCAGTGGCGGTGAAGGGGGAGGGAAAAACATTCAGTACTTC.